A selection of T cell receptor beta chains follows, all from one sample in a study of blood T cell repertoires in COVID-19. The protocol was immunoSEQ multiplex PCR, while the TCRdb copy is restricted to in-frame clones and leaves out a portion. Of about 88,000 clones in the sample, around 87% were seen once. Source material: peripheral blood. These receptors were taken from a male donor with acute or convalescent COVID-19. Both conserved end residues are part of each CDR3. The order of the fields is J gene, D gene, clone size, V gene, CDR3 length, CDR3 DNA, CDR3 protein. The D gene is left open where the match is weak. The listing skips clone size in some rows; elsewhere it reads once, few, many or a size class.

J gene: TRBJ2-3
D gene: .
clone size: .
V gene: TRBV10-3
CDR3 length: 14
CDR3 DNA: TGTGCCATAGCGACCATTCCTCAAACAGATACGCAGTATTTT
CDR3 protein: CAIATIPQTDTQYF

J gene: TRBJ1-1
D gene: .
clone size: .
V gene: TRBV6-9
CDR3 length: 13
CDR3 DNA: TGTGCCAGCAATAGAGTCTTTAACACTGAAGCTTTCTTT
CDR3 protein: CASNRVFNTEAFF

J gene: TRBJ1-1
D gene: .
clone size: .
V gene: TRBV6-5
CDR3 length: 15
CDR3 DNA: TGTGCCAGCAGGGGGACAAGGGGCCTGAACACTGAAGCTTTCTTT
CDR3 protein: CASRGTRGLNTEAFF

J gene: TRBJ1-1
D gene: .
clone size: .
V gene: TRBV19
CDR3 length: 14
CDR3 DNA: TGTGCCAGTACTCGGGGAGCCTCGGGCACTGAAGCTTTCTTT
CDR3 protein: CASTRGASGTEAFF

J gene: TRBJ1-1
D gene: TRBD1
clone size: .
V gene: TRBV5-6
CDR3 length: 14
CDR3 DNA: TGTGCCAGCAGCTTGGGCAGGGGGCGGACTGAAGCTTTCTTT
CDR3 protein: CASSLGRGRTEAFF

J gene: TRBJ2-3
D gene: .
clone size: .
V gene: TRBV10-3
CDR3 length: 14
CDR3 DNA: TGTGCCATCAGAAACTCCGATCACACAGATACGCAGTATTTT
CDR3 protein: CAIRNSDHTDTQYF

J gene: TRBJ2-2
D gene: .
clone size: .
V gene: TRBV28
CDR3 length: 17
CDR3 DNA: TGTGCCAGCAGTCCAACCCGGACAGCCGCGAACACCGGGGAGCTGTTTTTT
CDR3 protein: CASSPTRTAANTGELFF

J gene: TRBJ1-5
D gene: TRBD1
clone size: .
V gene: TRBV19
CDR3 length: 16
CDR3 DNA: TGTGCCAGTAGGGACCAGGGACAGGGGTTTTATCAGCCCCAGCATTTT
CDR3 protein: CASRDQGQGFYQPQHF

J gene: TRBJ2-2
D gene: TRBD2
clone size: .
V gene: TRBV6-1
CDR3 length: 16
CDR3 DNA: TGTGCCAGCAGTGTTTTTGGCGGGGGGAACACCGGGGAGCTGTTTTTT
CDR3 protein: CASSVFGGGNTGELFF

J gene: TRBJ1-2
D gene: .
clone size: .
V gene: TRBV30
CDR3 length: 13
CDR3 DNA: TGTGCCTGGAGTGTACCCGGGGGGCTTGGCTACACCTTC
CDR3 protein: CAWSVPGGLGYTF

J gene: TRBJ1-5
D gene: .
clone size: .
V gene: TRBV6-5
CDR3 length: 15
CDR3 DNA: TGTGCCAGCAGTTACTCTCAGGTATCGAATCAGCCCCAGCATTTT
CDR3 protein: CASSYSQVSNQPQHF

J gene: TRBJ1-1
D gene: .
clone size: .
V gene: TRBV18
CDR3 length: 16
CDR3 DNA: TGTGCCAGCTCACGCAATAACAGGGCTTTGGGCACTGAAGCTTTCTTT
CDR3 protein: CASSRNNRALGTEAFF

J gene: TRBJ1-1
D gene: .
clone size: .
V gene: TRBV11-1
CDR3 length: 15
CDR3 DNA: TGTGCCAGCAGCTTAGCGACAAGCATGAACACTGAAGCTTTCTTT
CDR3 protein: CASSLATSMNTEAFF

J gene: TRBJ2-5
D gene: .
clone size: once
V gene: TRBV5-6
CDR3 length: 11
CDR3 DNA: TGTGCCAGCAGCTTGGGCGTGACCCAGTACTTC
CDR3 protein: CASSLGVTQYF

J gene: TRBJ1-2
D gene: TRBD1
clone size: .
V gene: TRBV7-9
CDR3 length: 18
CDR3 DNA: TGTGCCAGCAGCTTAGATGTTGGACAGGGGGTTTTCGGCTATGGCTACACCTTC
CDR3 protein: CASSLDVGQGVFGYGYTF

J gene: TRBJ1-2
D gene: TRBD1
clone size: .
V gene: TRBV7-8
CDR3 length: 15
CDR3 DNA: TGTGCCAGCAGCCAGGGGGCCGTGGGTTCCTATGGCTACACCTTC
CDR3 protein: CASSQGAVGSYGYTF

J gene: TRBJ2-2
D gene: .
clone size: .
V gene: TRBV11-2
CDR3 length: 15
CDR3 DNA: TGTGCCAGCAGCTTAGCGGGGGTTAACACCGGGGAGCTGTTTTTT
CDR3 protein: CASSLAGVNTGELFF

J gene: TRBJ1-2
D gene: .
clone size: .
V gene: TRBV14
CDR3 length: 13
CDR3 DNA: TGTGCCAGCAGCACCCAGACGGGCTATGGCTACACCTTC
CDR3 protein: CASSTQTGYGYTF

J gene: TRBJ2-3
D gene: .
clone size: .
V gene: TRBV6-6
CDR3 length: 13
CDR3 DNA: TGTGCCAGCAGTTACCCCGGGGAAGATACGCAGTATTTT
CDR3 protein: CASSYPGEDTQYF

J gene: TRBJ2-3
D gene: .
clone size: .
V gene: TRBV7-9
CDR3 length: 16
CDR3 DNA: TGTGCCAGCAGCTTAGATCGTCTTTGGAGTCCAGATACGCAGTATTTT
CDR3 protein: CASSLDRLWSPDTQYF

J gene: TRBJ2-1
D gene: .
clone size: .
V gene: TRBV6-5
CDR3 length: 14
CDR3 DNA: TGTGCCAGCACCAGCCTTTCCCCAGACAAGGAGCAGTTCTTC
CDR3 protein: CASTSLSPDKEQFF

J gene: TRBJ1-2
D gene: TRBD1
clone size: .
V gene: TRBV30
CDR3 length: 15
CDR3 DNA: TGTGCCTGGAGTGCTCCCGGGACAGGGGGATATGGCTACACCTTC
CDR3 protein: CAWSAPGTGGYGYTF

J gene: TRBJ1-2
D gene: .
clone size: .
V gene: TRBV30
CDR3 length: 15
CDR3 DNA: TGTGCCTGGACCCCCGGGGGTCCTCGGACTAGCGGCTACACCTTC
CDR3 protein: CAWTPGGPRTSGYTF

J gene: TRBJ2-7
D gene: .
clone size: .
V gene: TRBV30
CDR3 length: 14
CDR3 DNA: TGTGCCTGGAGTGTAGATATCAGGTCCTACGAGCAGTACTTC
CDR3 protein: CAWSVDIRSYEQYF

J gene: TRBJ2-3
D gene: TRBD2
clone size: once
V gene: TRBV29-1
CDR3 length: 16
CDR3 DNA: TGCAGCCACCAACCTACAGCGGGGGGGCTGAAGGATACGCAGTATTTT
CDR3 protein: CSHQPTAGGLKDTQYF

J gene: TRBJ2-2
D gene: .
clone size: .
V gene: TRBV12-3/TRBV12-4
CDR3 length: 13
CDR3 DNA: TGTGCCAGCAGAATCATAGGGGTCGGGGAGCTGTTTTTT
CDR3 protein: CASRIIGVGELFF

J gene: TRBJ1-1
D gene: .
clone size: .
V gene: TRBV28
CDR3 length: 15
CDR3 DNA: TGTGCCAGCACCGCTCCGGGGGTAAAGAACACTGAAGCTTTCTTT
CDR3 protein: CASTAPGVKNTEAFF

J gene: TRBJ2-3
D gene: .
clone size: .
V gene: TRBV6-5
CDR3 length: 14
CDR3 DNA: TGTGCCAGCAGTTCAGAGGCTAGCACAGATACGCAGTATTTT
CDR3 protein: CASSSEASTDTQYF

J gene: TRBJ2-2
D gene: .
clone size: .
V gene: TRBV19
CDR3 length: 15
CDR3 DNA: TGTGCCAGTAGTATGGGCAGGACGAACACCGGGGAGCTGTTTTTT
CDR3 protein: CASSMGRTNTGELFF

J gene: TRBJ2-7
D gene: TRBD2
clone size: .
V gene: TRBV5-4
CDR3 length: 15
CDR3 DNA: TGTGCCAGCAGCTTAAGGTCCAGCGGGGGCTACGAGCAGTACTTC
CDR3 protein: CASSLRSSGGYEQYF

J gene: TRBJ2-1
D gene: TRBD2
clone size: .
V gene: TRBV9
CDR3 length: 17
CDR3 DNA: TGTGCCAGCAGCGTAGGACTAGCGGGGAGCTCCTACAATGAGCAGTTCTTC
CDR3 protein: CASSVGLAGSSYNEQFF

J gene: TRBJ2-3
D gene: .
clone size: .
V gene: TRBV10-3
CDR3 length: 15
CDR3 DNA: TGTGCCATCAGTGGACAGGACACTAGCACAGATACGCAGTATTTT
CDR3 protein: CAISGQDTSTDTQYF

J gene: TRBJ1-5
D gene: TRBD1
clone size: once
V gene: TRBV28
CDR3 length: 14
CDR3 DNA: TGTGCCAGCAGTACAGGGGCTGGCAATCAGCCCCAGCATTTT
CDR3 protein: CASSTGAGNQPQHF

J gene: TRBJ2-5
D gene: .
clone size: .
V gene: TRBV6-5
CDR3 length: 14
CDR3 DNA: TGTGCCAGCACACCGGGGGACGGAATCGAGACCCAGTACTTC
CDR3 protein: CASTPGDGIETQYF

J gene: TRBJ2-1
D gene: TRBD2
clone size: .
V gene: TRBV7-2
CDR3 length: 18
CDR3 DNA: TGTGCCAGCAGTTCTCGGACTAGCGGGGGCTCCAGATACAATGAGCAGTTCTTC
CDR3 protein: CASSSRTSGGSRYNEQFF

J gene: TRBJ1-1
D gene: .
clone size: .
V gene: TRBV14
CDR3 length: 12
CDR3 DNA: TGTGCCAGCAGCCAAGTGGCAGGTAAAGCTTTCTTT
CDR3 protein: CASSQVAGKAFF

J gene: TRBJ1-5
D gene: TRBD1
clone size: .
V gene: TRBV18
CDR3 length: 15
CDR3 DNA: TGTGCCAGCTCCCTGGACAGGGCCGGCAATCAGCCCCAGCATTTT
CDR3 protein: CASSLDRAGNQPQHF

J gene: TRBJ1-2
D gene: TRBD1
clone size: .
V gene: TRBV29-1
CDR3 length: 15
CDR3 DNA: TGCAGCGTTCCCTCTAATCCACAGGGGGCGGACGGCTACACCTTC
CDR3 protein: CSVPSNPQGADGYTF

J gene: TRBJ1-4
D gene: TRBD1
clone size: .
V gene: TRBV24-1
CDR3 length: 13
CDR3 DNA: TGTGCCACCAGTTCAGGGGGCGGGGAAAAACTGTTTTTT
CDR3 protein: CATSSGGGEKLFF

J gene: TRBJ2-2
D gene: TRBD1
clone size: .
V gene: TRBV9
CDR3 length: 15
CDR3 DNA: TGTGCCAGCAGCGCCTTGGGACAGGGGGCCGGGGAGCTGTTTTTT
CDR3 protein: CASSALGQGAGELFF

J gene: TRBJ1-4
D gene: TRBD1
clone size: .
V gene: TRBV24-1
CDR3 length: 15
CDR3 DNA: TGTGCCACCAGTGCCCTGACAGGGAATGGAGAAAAACTGTTTTTT
CDR3 protein: CATSALTGNGEKLFF

J gene: TRBJ2-2
D gene: TRBD1
clone size: .
V gene: TRBV9
CDR3 length: 15
CDR3 DNA: TGTGCCAGCAGCGTCTCCGGACAGGGTCACGGGGAGCTGTTTTTT
CDR3 protein: CASSVSGQGHGELFF

J gene: TRBJ1-2
D gene: .
clone size: .
V gene: TRBV2
CDR3 length: 14
CDR3 DNA: TGTGCCTCGGCCCCAGGGCGCGGTACCTATGGCTACACCTTC
CDR3 protein: CASAPGRGTYGYTF

J gene: TRBJ2-7
D gene: TRBD1
clone size: once
V gene: TRBV15
CDR3 length: 13
CDR3 DNA: TGTGCCACCAGCAGGGACAGGGGGCCTGAGCAGTACTTC
CDR3 protein: CATSRDRGPEQYF

J gene: TRBJ1-1
D gene: .
clone size: .
V gene: TRBV3-1/TRBV3-2
CDR3 length: 15
CDR3 DNA: TGTGCCAGCAGCCTAGATAGGGGTTCGGACACTGAAGCTTTCTTT
CDR3 protein: CASSLDRGSDTEAFF

J gene: TRBJ1-1
D gene: .
clone size: .
V gene: TRBV6-6
CDR3 length: 12
CDR3 DNA: TGTGCCAGCAATTCCGAACAGTCTGAAGCTTTCTTT
CDR3 protein: CASNSEQSEAFF

J gene: TRBJ1-4
D gene: .
clone size: .
V gene: TRBV24-1
CDR3 length: 14
CDR3 DNA: TGTGCCACCAGTCAGGGGCTGTCTAATGAAAAACTGTTTTTT
CDR3 protein: CATSQGLSNEKLFF

J gene: TRBJ1-2
D gene: .
clone size: .
V gene: TRBV28
CDR3 length: 13
CDR3 DNA: TGTGCCAGCAGTTTCGGCTACAGCTATGGCTACACCTTC
CDR3 protein: CASSFGYSYGYTF